In its sample, the clone carrying this TCR beta chain was seen many times. Its antigen is not identified. This entry comes from a study of molecular identifiers for immune sequencing clone quantification. V shed 1 base and J shed 2 bases, with 17 bases lying between them. The CDR3 covers 17 residues. Germline loops: CDR1 SGHAT, CDR2 FQNNGV. Study-wide findings and caveats: Beyond 20 RNA copies, clones held over 98% of effector molecules, compared with under 1% in naive cells.

Methods described previously were used for bulk TCR libraries, and listed TCR primers were applied. TCRdb independently ran MiXCR on the PCR reads; one entry per CDR3 protein. The sample lists roughly 86,000 distinct CDR3 sequences, roughly 19% occurring once. J is TRBJ1-1 and V is TRBV11-2, with D hard to call. The sample comprised naive CD8+ T cells from blood, with Jurkat cell RNA spiked in. Subset of the sample: FACS-sorted CD8+CD4-CCR7+CD45RA+ naive T cells. The source of this sequence is a human donor in good health. Some libraries in this study had Jurkat cell RNA spiked in. In DNA form, the CDR3 reads TGTGCCAGCAGCTTAGGAGGGAAGCAAAACCCAAACACTGAAGCTTTCTTT. It specifies CASSLGGKQNPNTEAFF.